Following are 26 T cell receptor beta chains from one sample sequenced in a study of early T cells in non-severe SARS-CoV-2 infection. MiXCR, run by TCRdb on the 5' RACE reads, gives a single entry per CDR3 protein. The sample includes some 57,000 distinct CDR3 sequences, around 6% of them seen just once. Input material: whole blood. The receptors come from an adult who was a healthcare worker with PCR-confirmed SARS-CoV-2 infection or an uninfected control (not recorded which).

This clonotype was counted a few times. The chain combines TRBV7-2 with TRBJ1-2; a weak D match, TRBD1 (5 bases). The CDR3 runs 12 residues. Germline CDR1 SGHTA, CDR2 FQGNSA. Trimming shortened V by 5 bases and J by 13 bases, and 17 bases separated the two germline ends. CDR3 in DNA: TGTGCCAGCAGCCTAGGGACTCAGTCAACCACCTTC. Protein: CASSLGTQSTTF.

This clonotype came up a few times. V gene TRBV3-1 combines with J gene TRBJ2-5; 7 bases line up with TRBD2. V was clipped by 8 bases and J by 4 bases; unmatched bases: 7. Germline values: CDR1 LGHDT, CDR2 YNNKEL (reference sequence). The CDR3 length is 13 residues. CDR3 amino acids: CASDRGGAETQYF. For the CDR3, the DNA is TGTGCCAGCGATAGGGGAGGGGCAGAGACCCAGTACTTC.

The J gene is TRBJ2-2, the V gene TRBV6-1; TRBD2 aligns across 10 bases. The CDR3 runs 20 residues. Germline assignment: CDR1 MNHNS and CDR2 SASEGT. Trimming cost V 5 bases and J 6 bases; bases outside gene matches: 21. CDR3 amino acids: CASSSLAGASPSVVAGELFF. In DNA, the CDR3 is TGTGCCAGCAGTTCTCTAGCGGGAGCCTCCCCTTCCGTCGTGGCCGGGGAGCTGTTTTTT.

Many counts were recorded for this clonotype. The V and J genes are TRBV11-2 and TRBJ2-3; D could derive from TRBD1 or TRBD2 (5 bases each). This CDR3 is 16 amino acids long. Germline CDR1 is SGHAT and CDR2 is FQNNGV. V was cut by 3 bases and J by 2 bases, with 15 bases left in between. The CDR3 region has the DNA TGTGCCAGCAGCTTGGGGCTTGGGGGATACACAGATACGCAGTATTTT. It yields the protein CASSLGLGGYTDTQYF. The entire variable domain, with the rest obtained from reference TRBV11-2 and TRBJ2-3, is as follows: EAGVAQSPRYKIIEKRQSVAFWCNPISGHATLYWYQQILGQGPKLLIQFQNNGVVDDSQLPKDRFSAERLKGVDSTLKIQPAKLEDSAVYLCASSLGLGGYTDTQYFGPGTRLTVL.

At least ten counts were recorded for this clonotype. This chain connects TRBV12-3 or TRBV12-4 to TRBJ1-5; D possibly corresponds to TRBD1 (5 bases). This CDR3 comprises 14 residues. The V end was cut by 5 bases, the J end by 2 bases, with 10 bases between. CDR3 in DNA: TGTGCCAGCAGTCCGGGAGGGGGCAATCAGCCCCAGCATTTT. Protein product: CASSPGGGNQPQHF.

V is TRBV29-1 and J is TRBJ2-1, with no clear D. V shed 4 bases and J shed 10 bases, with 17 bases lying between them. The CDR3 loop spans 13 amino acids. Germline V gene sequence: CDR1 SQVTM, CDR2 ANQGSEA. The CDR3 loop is CSVADSSSGEQFF. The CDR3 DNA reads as TGCAGCGTTGCTGACTCTTCCTCCGGAGAGCAGTTCTTC.

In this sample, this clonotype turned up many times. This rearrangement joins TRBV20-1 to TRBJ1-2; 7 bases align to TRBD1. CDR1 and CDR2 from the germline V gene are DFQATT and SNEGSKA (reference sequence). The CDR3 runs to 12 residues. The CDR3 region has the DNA TGCAGCGCTCTGAGAGGGGGCTTTGGCTACACCTTC. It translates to CSALRGGFGYTF.

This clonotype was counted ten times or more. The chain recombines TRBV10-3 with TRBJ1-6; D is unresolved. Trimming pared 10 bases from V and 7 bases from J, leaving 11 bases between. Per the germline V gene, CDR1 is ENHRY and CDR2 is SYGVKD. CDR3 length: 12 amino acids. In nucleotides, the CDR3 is TGTGCCAGCCGAATCGGGAATTCACCCCTCCACTTT. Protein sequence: CASRIGNSPLHF.

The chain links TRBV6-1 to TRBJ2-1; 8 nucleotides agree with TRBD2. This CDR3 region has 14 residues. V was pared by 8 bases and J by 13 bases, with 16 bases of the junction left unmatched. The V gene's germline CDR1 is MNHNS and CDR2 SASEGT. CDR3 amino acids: CASVFEVSGTDQFF. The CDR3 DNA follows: TGTGCCAGCGTCTTCGAAGTTAGCGGGACCGATCAGTTCTTC.

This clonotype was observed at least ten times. CDR3 in amino acids: CASSHGLAGDEQYF. DNA for the CDR3: TGTGCCAGCAGTCATGGACTAGCGGGAGACGAGCAGTACTTC. This chain links TRBV12-3 or TRBV12-4 with TRBJ2-7; TRBD2 matches 13 bases. J gave up 5 bases and V 5 bases, and 3 bases lay outside the gene matches. This CDR3 contains 14 residues.

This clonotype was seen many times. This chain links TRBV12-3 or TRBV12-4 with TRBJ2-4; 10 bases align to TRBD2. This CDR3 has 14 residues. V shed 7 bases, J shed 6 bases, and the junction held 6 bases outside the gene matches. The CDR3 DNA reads TGTGCCAGCAACCCTAGCGGGAGCGGAAACATTCAGTACTTC. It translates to CASNPSGSGNIQYF.

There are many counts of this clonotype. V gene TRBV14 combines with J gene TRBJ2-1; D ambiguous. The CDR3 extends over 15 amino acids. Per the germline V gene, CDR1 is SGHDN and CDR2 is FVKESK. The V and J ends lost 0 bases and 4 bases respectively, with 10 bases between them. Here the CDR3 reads CASSQDLRLYNEQFF. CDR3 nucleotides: TGTGCCAGCAGCCAAGATCTGAGACTTTACAATGAGCAGTTCTTC.

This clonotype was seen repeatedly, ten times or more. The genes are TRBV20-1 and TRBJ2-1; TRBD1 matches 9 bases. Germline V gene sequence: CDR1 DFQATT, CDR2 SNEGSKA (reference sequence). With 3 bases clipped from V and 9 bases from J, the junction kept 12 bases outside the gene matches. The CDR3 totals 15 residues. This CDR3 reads CSARVWTGAGGEQFF. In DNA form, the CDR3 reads TGCAGTGCTAGGGTGTGGACAGGGGCAGGGGGTGAGCAGTTCTTC.

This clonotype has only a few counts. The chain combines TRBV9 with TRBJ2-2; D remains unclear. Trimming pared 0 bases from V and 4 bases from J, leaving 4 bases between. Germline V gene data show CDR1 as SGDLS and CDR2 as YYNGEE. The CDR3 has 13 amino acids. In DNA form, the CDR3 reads TGTGCCAGCAGCGTAGCAGCCACCGGGGAGCTGTTTTTT. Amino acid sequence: CASSVAATGELFF.

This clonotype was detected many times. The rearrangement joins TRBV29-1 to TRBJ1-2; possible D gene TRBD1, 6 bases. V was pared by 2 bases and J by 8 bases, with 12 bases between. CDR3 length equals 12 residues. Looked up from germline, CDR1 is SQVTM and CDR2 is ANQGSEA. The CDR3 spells CSVERSGVGYTF. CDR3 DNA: TGCAGCGTTGAACGCTCAGGGGTAGGCTACACCTTC.

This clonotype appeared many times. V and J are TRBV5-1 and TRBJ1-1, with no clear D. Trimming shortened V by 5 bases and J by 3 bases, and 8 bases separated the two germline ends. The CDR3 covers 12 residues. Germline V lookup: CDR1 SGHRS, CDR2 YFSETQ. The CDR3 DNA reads TGCGCCAGCAGTAAGGGATACACTGAAGCTTTCTTT. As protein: CASSKGYTEAFF.

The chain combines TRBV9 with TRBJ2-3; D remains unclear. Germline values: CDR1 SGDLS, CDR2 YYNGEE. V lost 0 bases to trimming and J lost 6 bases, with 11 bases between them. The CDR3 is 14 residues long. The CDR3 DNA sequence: TGTGCCAGCAGCGTAGAGCCCAAGGTGGATACGCAGTATTTT. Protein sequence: CASSVEPKVDTQYF. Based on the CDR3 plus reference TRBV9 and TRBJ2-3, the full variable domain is DSGVTQTPKHLITATGQRVTLRCSPRSGDLSVYWYQQSLDQGLQFLIQYYNGEERAKGNILERFSAQQFPDLHSELNLSSLELGDSALYFCASSVEPKVDTQYFGPGTRLTVL.

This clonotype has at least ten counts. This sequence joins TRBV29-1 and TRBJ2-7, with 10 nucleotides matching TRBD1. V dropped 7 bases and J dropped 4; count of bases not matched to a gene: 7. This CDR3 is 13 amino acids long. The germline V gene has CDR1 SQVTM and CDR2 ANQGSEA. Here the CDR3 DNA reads TGCAGCGCCCAGGACAGGGGGAGTTACGAGCAGTACTTC. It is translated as CSAQDRGSYEQYF.

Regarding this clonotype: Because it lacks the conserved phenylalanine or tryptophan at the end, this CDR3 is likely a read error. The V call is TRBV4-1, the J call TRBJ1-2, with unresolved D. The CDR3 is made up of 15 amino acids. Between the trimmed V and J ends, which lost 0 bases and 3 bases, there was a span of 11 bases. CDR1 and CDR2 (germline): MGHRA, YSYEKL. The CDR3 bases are TGCGCCAGCAGCCAAGATGCAGGTAGCGACTATGGCTACACCTCC. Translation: CASSQDAGSDYGYTS.

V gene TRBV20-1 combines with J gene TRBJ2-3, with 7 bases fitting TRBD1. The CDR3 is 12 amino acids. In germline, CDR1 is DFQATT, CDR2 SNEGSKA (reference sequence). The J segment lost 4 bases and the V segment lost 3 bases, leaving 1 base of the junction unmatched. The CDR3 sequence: CSASGQADTQYF. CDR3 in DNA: TGCAGTGCTAGTGGACAGGCAGATACGCAGTATTTT.

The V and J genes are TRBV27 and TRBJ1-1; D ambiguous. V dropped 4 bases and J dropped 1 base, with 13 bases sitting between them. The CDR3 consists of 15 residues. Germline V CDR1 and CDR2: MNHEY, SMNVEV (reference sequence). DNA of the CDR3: TGTGCCAGCAGTTCCCCCCGCCACGGGAACACTGAAGCTTTCTTT. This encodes CASSSPRHGNTEAFF.

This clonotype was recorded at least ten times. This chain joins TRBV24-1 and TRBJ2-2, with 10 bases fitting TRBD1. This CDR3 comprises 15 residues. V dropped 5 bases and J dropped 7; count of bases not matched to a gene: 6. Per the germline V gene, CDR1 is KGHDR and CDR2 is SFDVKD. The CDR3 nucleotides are TGTGCCACCAGTGGGGACAGGGGTTGGGTCGGGGAGCTGTTTTTT. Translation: CATSGDRGWVGELFF.

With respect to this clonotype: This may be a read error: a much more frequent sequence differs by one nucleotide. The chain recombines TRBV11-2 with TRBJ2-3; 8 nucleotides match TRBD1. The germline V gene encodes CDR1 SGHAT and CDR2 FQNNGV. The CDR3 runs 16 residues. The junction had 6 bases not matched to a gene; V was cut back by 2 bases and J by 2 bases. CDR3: CASSLTWGQVTDTQYF. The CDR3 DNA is TGTGCCAGCAGCTTAACGTGGGGACAGGTCACAGATACGCAGTATTTT.

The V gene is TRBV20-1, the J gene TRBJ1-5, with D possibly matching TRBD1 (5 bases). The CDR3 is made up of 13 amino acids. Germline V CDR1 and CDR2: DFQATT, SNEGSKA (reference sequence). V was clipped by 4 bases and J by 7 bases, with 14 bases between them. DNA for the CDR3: TGCAGTGCTAACGACGGGACGAGGCAGCCCCAGCATTTT. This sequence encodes CSANDGTRQPQHF.

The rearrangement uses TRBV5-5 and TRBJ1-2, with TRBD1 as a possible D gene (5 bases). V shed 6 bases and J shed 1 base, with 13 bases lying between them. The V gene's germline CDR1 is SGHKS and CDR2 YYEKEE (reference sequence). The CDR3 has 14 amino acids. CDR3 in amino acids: CASTSTGDNYGYTF. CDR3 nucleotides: TGTGCCAGCACCTCTACAGGAGATAACTATGGCTACACCTTC.

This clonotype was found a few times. DNA for the CDR3: TGTGCCAGCAGCCCGAACTCCCGAATAGAAGAGACCCAGTACTTC. Protein sequence: CASSPNSRIEETQYF. The chain links TRBV7-9 to TRBJ2-5; D gene uncertain. Germline CDR1 and CDR2: SEHNR and FQNEAQ (reference sequence). V shed 5 bases and J shed 3 bases, with 16 bases lying between them. The CDR3 consists of 15 residues.